This is a list of T cell receptor beta chains from one sample in a study of T cell changes during pregnancy in multiple sclerosis. Data came from immunoSEQ multiplex PCR; TCRdb stores just in-frame clones and leaves some out. The sample carries tens of thousands of clones, about 90% recorded once. Sample: peripheral blood, taken in the second trimester of pregnancy. These receptors were obtained from a female donor in good health, enrolled as a control in a pregnancy study. The CDR3 runs from the conserved cysteine through the conserved F or W. D genes are given only for firm matches. Only part of the rows carry a size: once, few, many, or a class if the clone is expanded.

NA	16	TRBV5-4	NA	TRBJ2-6	CASSLTGRGGANVLTF	TGTGCCAGCAGCTTGACAGGGAGAGGTGGGGCCAACGTCCTGACTTTC
NA	14	TRBV2	NA	TRBJ1-1	CASSERTPNTEAFF	TGTGCCAGCAGTGAGAGGACACCGAACACTGAAGCTTTCTTT
NA	15	TRBV29-1	TRBD1	TRBJ1-3	CSVTGQSISGNTIYF	TGCAGCGTTACGGGACAGTCGATCTCTGGAAACACCATATATTTT
NA	17	TRBV28	NA	TRBJ2-3	CASIPLGSGSLADTQYF	TGTGCCAGCATCCCCCTCGGGAGTGGTAGTTTGGCAGATACGCAGTATTTT
NA	15	TRBV30	NA	TRBJ1-2	CAWSPLDRGSRGYTF	TGTGCCTGGAGTCCCCTAGATAGGGGGAGTAGGGGCTACACCTTC
NA	13	TRBV10-3	NA	TRBJ1-1	CAISEAGYTEAFF	TGTGCCATCAGTGAAGCAGGGTACACTGAAGCTTTCTTT
NA	13	TRBV6-5	TRBD1	TRBJ1-6	CASRTGGRAPLHF	TGTGCCAGCAGGACAGGGGGTCGGGCACCCCTCCACTTT
NA	13	TRBV7-2	NA	TRBJ1-2	CASSRRGSFGYTF	TGTGCCAGCAGCCGCAGGGGTTCCTTTGGCTACACCTTC
NA	16	TRBV11-3	TRBD2	TRBJ2-3	CASSKRTSAATDTQYF	TGTGCCAGCAGTAAACGGACTAGCGCGGCCACAGATACGCAGTATTTT
NA	12	TRBV28	NA	TRBJ1-5	CASSFGNQPQHF	TGTGCCAGCAGTTTCGGCAATCAGCCCCAGCATTTT
NA	15	TRBV19	NA	TRBJ1-2	CASSQIDSGDYGYTF	TGTGCCAGTAGTCAAATCGACTCAGGGGACTATGGCTACACCTTC
NA	15	TRBV7-8	TRBD2	TRBJ2-7	CASSLASGNSYEQYF	TGTGCCAGCAGCTTAGCTAGCGGGAACTCCTACGAGCAGTACTTC
once	12	TRBV6-5	TRBD1	TRBJ1-2	CASRDRTYGYTF	TGTGCCAGCCGGGACAGGACCTATGGCTACACCTTC
NA	14	TRBV27	TRBD1	TRBJ1-1	CASSSGQGITEAFF	TGTGCCAGCAGTTCGGGACAGGGGATCACTGAAGCTTTCTTT
once	15	TRBV7-2	NA	TRBJ2-3	CASSVGLLSTDTQYF	TGTGCCAGCAGCGTGGGACTCCTCAGCACAGATACGCAGTATTTT
NA	13	TRBV29-1	NA	TRBJ1-6	CSVAKGENSPLHF	TGCAGCGTTGCGAAGGGAGAAAATTCACCCCTCCACTTT
NA	15	TRBV28	NA	TRBJ2-3	CASSFGGIGTDTQYF	TGTGCCAGCAGTTTTGGCGGGATCGGGACAGATACGCAGTATTTT
NA	15	TRBV28	NA	TRBJ2-7	CASSRTMTATYEQYF	TGTGCCAGCAGTCGAACCATGACAGCAACCTACGAGCAGTACTTC
NA	15	TRBV30	NA	TRBJ2-7	CAWSVLGQPGYEQYF	TGTGCCTGGAGTGTACTCGGACAACCAGGATACGAGCAGTACTTC
NA	15	TRBV18	NA	TRBJ1-1	CASSPERGGNTEAFF	TGTGCCAGCTCACCAGAGAGGGGGGGGAACACTGAAGCTTTCTTT
once	18	TRBV14	TRBD2	TRBJ2-1	CASSLRASAGGSFMKQFF	TGTGCCAGCAGCCTTCGGGCTTCGGCGGGAGGCTCGTTTATGAAGCAGTTCTTC
NA	20	TRBV7-6	TRBD2	TRBJ2-3	CASSPRWHRGRDYSADTQYF	TGTGCCAGCAGCCCGCGTTGGCATAGGGGCCGGGACTACTCCGCAGATACGCAGTATTTT
few	14	TRBV11-2	NA	TRBJ1-2	CASSLSRVRYGYTF	TGTGCCAGCAGCTTAAGCCGGGTCCGCTATGGCTACACCTTC
NA	17	TRBV18	TRBD2	TRBJ2-6	CASSPSGGGTGANVLTF	TGTGCCAGCTCACCATCCGGGGGAGGGACTGGGGCCAACGTCCTGACTTTC
once	15	TRBV6-5	TRBD1	TRBJ2-7	CASSYSDRDAYEQYF	TGTGCCAGCAGTTACTCGGACAGGGACGCCTACGAGCAGTACTTC
NA	17	TRBV30	NA	TRBJ2-2	CAWSPKVGLGSTGELFF	TGTGCCTGGAGCCCAAAGGTGGGGTTGGGGAGCACCGGGGAGCTGTTTTTT
once	15	TRBV6-5	TRBD1	TRBJ2-1	CASSRQGDTYNEQFF	TGTGCCAGCAGTCGACAGGGGGATACGTACAATGAGCAGTTCTTC
NA	13	TRBV5-1	NA	TRBJ1-3	CASSGQTANTIYF	TGCGCCAGCAGCGGACAGACGGCGAACACCATATATTTT
once	15	TRBV2	TRBD1	TRBJ2-7	CASRERTGAAYEQYF	TGTGCCAGCAGGGAAAGGACAGGGGCGGCCTACGAGCAGTACTTC
NA	13	TRBV6-6	TRBD1	TRBJ2-5	CASSLRDSPSQYF	TGTGCCAGCAGCCTGAGGGACAGTCCGAGCCAGTACTTC
once	15	TRBV5-5	TRBD1	TRBJ1-1	CASSSGTVTLPEAFF	TGTGCCAGCAGCTCCGGGACAGTTACCCTGCCTGAAGCTTTCTTT
NA	13	TRBV29-1	NA	TRBJ2-4	CSVEWSQGNIQYF	TGCAGCGTTGAGTGGTCCCAGGGCAACATTCAGTACTTC
NA	15	TRBV7-3	TRBD1	TRBJ1-2	CASSQSGTGARGYTF	TGTGCCAGCAGCCAATCCGGGACAGGGGCACGAGGCTACACCTTC
NA	14	TRBV5-1	NA	TRBJ1-6	CASSLERADSPLHF	TGCGCCAGCAGCTTGGAGAGGGCGGACTCACCCCTCCACTTT
few	14	TRBV2	NA	TRBJ1-6	CASSDRGGNSPLHF	TGTGCCAGCAGTGACAGGGGAGGGAATTCACCCCTCCACTTT
NA	16	TRBV6-5	NA	TRBJ2-5	CASSYSTGFSGETQYF	TGTGCCAGCAGTTACTCGACTGGTTTCTCTGGGGAGACCCAGTACTTC
NA	15	TRBV15	NA	TRBJ2-1	CATSREGDPYNEQFF	TGTGCCACCAGCAGAGAAGGGGATCCCTACAATGAGCAGTTCTTC
once	15	TRBV6-1	TRBD1	TRBJ1-6	CASSETNRGNSPLHF	TGTGCCAGCAGTGAAACGAACAGGGGAAATTCACCCCTCCACTTT
once	16	TRBV7-3	TRBD2	TRBJ2-3	CASSLTGGRVADTQYF	TGTGCCAGCAGCTTAACAGGCGGGAGGGTGGCAGATACGCAGTATTTT
NA	15	TRBV6-5	TRBD1	TRBJ2-3	CASSSGGGGTDTQYF	TGTGCCAGCAGTTCAGGGGGCGGTGGGACAGATACGCAGTATTTT
NA	15	TRBV19	NA	TRBJ2-7	CASSIDSLTGREQYF	TGTGCCAGTAGTATAGACTCCCTCACAGGCCGCGAGCAGTACTTC
NA	13	TRBV14	NA	TRBJ2-1	CASGGSSYNEQFF	TGTGCCAGCGGGGGCAGCTCCTACAATGAGCAGTTCTTC
NA	13	TRBV10-3	TRBD2	TRBJ2-7	CAMSSGGTYEQYF	TGTGCCATGTCTAGCGGGGGGACCTACGAGCAGTACTTC
NA	13	TRBV10-3	NA	TRBJ2-7	CAISEAFPYEQYF	TGTGCCATCAGTGAGGCGTTCCCCTACGAGCAGTACTTC
once	13	TRBV4-3	NA	TRBJ1-1	CASSPGGSAEAFF	TGCGCCAGCAGCCCCGGGGGAAGCGCTGAAGCTTTCTTT
NA	15	TRBV11-1	TRBD2	TRBJ2-1	CASSSGTSDYNEQFF	TGTGCCAGCAGCTCCGGGACTAGCGACTACAATGAGCAGTTCTTC
NA	13	TRBV5-1	NA	TRBJ2-5	CASSLLGGETQYF	TGCGCCAGCAGCTTGCTGGGCGGGGAGACCCAGTACTTC
NA	15	TRBV27	NA	TRBJ2-5	CASSSSVSGQETQYF	TGTGCCAGCAGTTCCTCTGTATCAGGTCAAGAGACCCAGTACTTC